Each of the 7 T cell receptor beta chains below was sequenced from the same sample in a study of cytomegalovirus exposure and HLA in healthy donors. The PCR ran on 60 Vbeta and 13 Jbeta primers. The repertoire was sequenced with immunoSEQ multiplex PCR; TCRdb's copy has only in-frame clones and lacks some. The sample contains roughly 200,000 clones, over 80% of which appear only once. Material for sequencing was PBMCs. Every receptor here comes from a man aged 50-60 years in good health and CMV-seronegative.

The CDR3 sequence is CASSAIAGGVTGELFF. The CDR3 coding sequence is TGTGCCAGCAGCGCCATAGCGGGAGGCGTCACCGGGGAGCTGTTTTTT. The V call is TRBV9, the J call TRBJ2-2; 10 bases agree with TRBD2. J was trimmed by 4 bases and V by 3 bases; bases with no gene match: 6. The germline gives CDR1 SGDLS, CDR2 YYNGEE. CDR3 length equals 16 residues.

This clone was recorded only once. The chain has TRBV10-3 and TRBJ2-1, with D unresolved. There are 14 residues in the CDR3. Germline CDR1 is ENHRY and CDR2 is SYGVKD. The V end was cut by 2 bases, the J end by 8 bases, with 13 bases between. The CDR3 loop is CAISETGGVHEQFF. The CDR3 nucleotides are TGTGCCATCAGTGAGACTGGCGGAGTCCATGAGCAGTTCTTC.

The chain combines TRBV6-1 with TRBJ1-5, with 10 bases that match TRBD1. In germline, CDR1 is MNHNS, CDR2 SASEGT. V shed 5 bases, J shed 5 bases, and the junction held 6 bases outside the gene matches. There are 15 residues in the CDR3. The CDR3 DNA reads TGTGCCAGCAGTATCGGGACAGGGGTTGATCAGCCCCAGCATTTT. Protein: CASSIGTGVDQPQHF.

This chain joins TRBV7-8 and TRBJ1-1, with 9 bases matching TRBD1. Germline assignment: CDR1 SGHVS and CDR2 FQNEAQ. Trimming removed 8 bases from V and 4 bases from J; junction bases left unmatched: 2. The CDR3 totals 12 residues. The CDR3: CASWDRVTEAFF. Written as DNA, the CDR3 is TGTGCCAGCTGGGACAGGGTCACTGAAGCTTTCTTT.

The chain links TRBV19 to TRBJ1-6; unclear D gene. V dropped 4 bases and J dropped 8 bases, with 9 bases sitting between them. The V gene's germline CDR1 is LNHDA and CDR2 SQIVND (reference sequence). The CDR3 runs to 13 residues. The chain's CDR3 is CASSTRRDSPLHF. For the CDR3, the DNA is TGTGCCAGTAGTACCCGGCGGGATTCACCCCTCCACTTT.

V is TRBV19 and J is TRBJ2-4; 8 bases agree with TRBD1. The CDR3 consists of 14 residues. J lost 3 bases, V lost 5 bases, and 3 bases had no gene match. CDR1 and CDR2 (germline): LNHDA, SQIVND (reference sequence). CDR3 region: CASSSGQGKNIQYF. As DNA, the CDR3 is TGTGCCAGTAGTTCTGGACAGGGCAAAAACATTCAGTACTTC.

The chain joins TRBV7-2 to TRBJ1-1, with D possibly TRBD1 on 6 matching bases. V was cut by 4 bases and J by 5 bases, with 17 bases left in between. Germline-derived CDR1 and CDR2 are SGHTA and FQGNSA. The CDR3 has 15 amino acids. CDR3 DNA: TGTGCCAGCAGCTCGCAGGGGTTCGGTAGTACTGAAGCTTTCTTT. It specifies CASSSQGFGSTEAFF.